This T cell receptor beta chain was recovered during a study of prognosis after radiotherapy for stage I lung cancer (dated by TCRdb to 2020 to 2023). At the level of the whole study: Between April 2018 and early 2019, 15 to 20 stage I NSCLC patients were enrolled in Nanjing, China. Roughly 14 of the patients presented with newly diagnosed primary stage I lung tumors; five or six had oligometastatic NSCLC following surgical resection of the primary tumor. All patients were considered medically inoperable, owing to comorbidities in some 11 and refusal of surgery in seven or eight. The cohort comprised 10 to 15 men and six or seven women with a median age of 74.5 years, ranging from roughly 53 to 84 years. Squamous cell carcinoma histology was identified in seven patients, and adenocarcinoma histology was identified in about 12 patients. Using image-guided IMRT or VMAT, SBRT was delivered in 3 to 5 fractions at a biologically effective dose of at least 100 Gy. SBRT was not combined with any concurrent therapy in any patient. Four of the 19 patients developed distant metastases after SBRT, at a median of around seven months; the other 15 showed no significant progression. The study profiled peripheral blood TCR beta repertoires from stage I NSCLC patients before and after stereotactic body radiotherapy and related them to distant failure. The study sequenced approximately 40 blood samples from some 20 patients, one before and one after SBRT per patient.

All patients had node-negative disease on CT and PET/CT, and none had a history of other malignancies or prior chemotherapy or radiotherapy. At each of two time points, approximately 5.9 milliliters of peripheral venous blood were collected into EDTA tubes. PBMCs were isolated by Ficoll-Paque Plus density-gradient centrifugation. Right after collection, samples were kept at -80 degrees C until analysis. Two rounds of multiplex PCR were performed to amplify the TCR beta CDR3 region from genomic DNA. The first PCR round used primers specific to each TRBV and TRBJ gene, and the primer sequences were filed in Chinese patent CN105087789A. The second PCR round used universal primers. The Roche High Pure PCR Template Preparation Kit was used to extract genomic DNA from the frozen PBMCs. Paired-end sequencing with 151 bp reads was performed on the libraries using an Illumina HiSeq 3000. In the source study's methods: CutAdapt was used to discard raw reads that did not contain the multiplex PCR primer sequences. High-quality paired reads were merged into contigs with PEAR. MiXCR assigned TRB V, D and J gene segments to each contig by aligning to reference sequences. CDR3 sequences were clustered by base quality and sequence similarity to remove sequencing errors. Diversity was calculated as Shannon entropy divided by the natural log of the number of productive TCR sequences. To get clonality, Shannon entropy was divided by the natural log of the number of unique clonotypes, and that result was subtracted from one. The Youden index of ROC curves was used to select progression-free survival cut-offs for repertoire metrics, and analyses were performed in R 3.5.3. TCRdb trimmed public reads at Q25 via fastp, called clones via MiXCR and kept in-frame beta chains. Each entry merges the rows of one CDR3 protein and shows their most common DNA and genes. TCRdb assigned the V and J calls; the authors' analysis was not used. The sample contains 15,000 to 20,000 distinct CDR3 sequences, over 45% of them found a single time. The ten largest clonotypes hold 32% of the sample.

Points the paper makes about the study in general: Post-SBRT Shannon entropy and its change from baseline were lower in patients who developed distant metastases; baseline Shannon entropy was not associated with metastases. After SBRT, the number of unique TCR clones decreased (median roughly 9,900 before versus around 7,000 after; Wilcoxon paired P=0.011). No determination of tumor specificity was made for expanded TCR clones. No adjustment for multiple comparisons was applied to any of the reported P values. Differences by metastasis status were reportedly seen in TRBV and TRBJ usage frequencies, involving two V genes at baseline and, after SBRT, 9 or 10 V genes and two J genes. The small cohort and short follow-up limited the study, so independent validation of the findings is needed.

As to this clonotype: Its antigen is still unknown. One end of the junction fails to match germline, which may point to a read error.

CDR1 and CDR2, looked up from the germline V gene, are MNHNS and SASEGT. Including cysteine and phenylalanine, the CDR3 has 14 amino acids. Only CDR3 DNA is held: 42 bases, read in frame from base 1. This sequence originates from a donor of 50 years or more with non-small cell lung cancer. The chain uses TRBV6-1 and TRBJ2-1; TRBD2 matches 7 bases in the middle. Material: PBMCs, obtained before or after stereotactic body radiation therapy (not recorded which). The encoded CDR3 is CASHSGPHYNEHFF. The nucleotide sequence reads TGTGCCAGTCATAGCGGGCCCCATTACAATGAGCATTTCTTC.